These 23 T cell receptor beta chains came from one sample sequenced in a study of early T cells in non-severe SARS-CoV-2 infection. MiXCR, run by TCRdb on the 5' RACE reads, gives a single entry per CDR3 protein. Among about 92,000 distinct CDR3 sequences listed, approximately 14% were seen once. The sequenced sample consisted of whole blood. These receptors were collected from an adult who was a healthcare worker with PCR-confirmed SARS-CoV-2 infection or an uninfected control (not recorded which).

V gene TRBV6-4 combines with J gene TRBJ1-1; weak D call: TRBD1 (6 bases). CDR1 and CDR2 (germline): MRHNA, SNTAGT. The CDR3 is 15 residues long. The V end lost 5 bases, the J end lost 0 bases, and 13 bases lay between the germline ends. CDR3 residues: CASSPGADMNTEAFF. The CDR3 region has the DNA TGTGCCAGCAGTCCGGGGGCAGATATGAACACTGAAGCTTTCTTT.

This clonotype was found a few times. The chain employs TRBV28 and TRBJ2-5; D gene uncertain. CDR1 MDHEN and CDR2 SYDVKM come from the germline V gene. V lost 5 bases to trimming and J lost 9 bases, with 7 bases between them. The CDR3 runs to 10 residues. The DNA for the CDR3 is TGTGCCAGCAGTAACGAGGCCCAGTACTTC. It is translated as CASSNEAQYF.

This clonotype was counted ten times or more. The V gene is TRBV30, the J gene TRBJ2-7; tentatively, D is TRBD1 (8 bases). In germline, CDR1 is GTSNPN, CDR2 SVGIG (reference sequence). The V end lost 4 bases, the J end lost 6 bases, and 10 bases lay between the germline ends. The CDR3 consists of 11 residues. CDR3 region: CAWNRGGEQYF. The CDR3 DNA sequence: TGTGCCTGGAACAGGGGGGGCGAGCAGTACTTC.

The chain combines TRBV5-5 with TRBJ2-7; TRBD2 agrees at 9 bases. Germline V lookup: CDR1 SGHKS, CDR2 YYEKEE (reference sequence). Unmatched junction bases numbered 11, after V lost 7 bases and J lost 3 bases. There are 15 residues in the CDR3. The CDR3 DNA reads TGTGCCAGCGATGGGGCACTAGCGGGCAACTACGAGCAGTACTTC. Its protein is CASDGALAGNYEQYF.

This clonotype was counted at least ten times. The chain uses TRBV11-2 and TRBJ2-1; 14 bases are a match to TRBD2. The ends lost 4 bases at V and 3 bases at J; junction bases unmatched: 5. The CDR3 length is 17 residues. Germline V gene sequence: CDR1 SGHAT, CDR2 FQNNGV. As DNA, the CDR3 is TGTGCCAGCAGCTCCTGGACTAGCGGGAGGCTCTACAATGAGCAGTTCTTC. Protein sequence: CASSSWTSGRLYNEQFF.

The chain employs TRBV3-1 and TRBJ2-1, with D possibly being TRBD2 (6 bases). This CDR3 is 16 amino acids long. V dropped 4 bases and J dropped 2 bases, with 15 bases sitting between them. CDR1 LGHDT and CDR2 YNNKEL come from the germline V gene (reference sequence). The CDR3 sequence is CASSLRRGGTYNEQFF. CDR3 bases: TGTGCCAGCAGCCTCCGAAGGGGCGGGACCTACAATGAGCAGTTCTTC.

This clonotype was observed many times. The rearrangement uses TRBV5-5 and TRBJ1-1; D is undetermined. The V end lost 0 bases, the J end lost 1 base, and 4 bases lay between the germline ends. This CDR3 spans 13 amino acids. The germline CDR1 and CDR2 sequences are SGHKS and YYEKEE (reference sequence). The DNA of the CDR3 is TGTGCCAGCAGCTTGGCAGGGAACACTGAAGCTTTCTTT. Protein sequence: CASSLAGNTEAFF.

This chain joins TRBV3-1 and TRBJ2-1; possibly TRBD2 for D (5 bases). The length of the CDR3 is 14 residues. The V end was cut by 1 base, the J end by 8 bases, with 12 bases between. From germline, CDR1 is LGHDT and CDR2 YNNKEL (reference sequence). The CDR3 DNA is TGTGCCAGCAGCCAAGCGGGTCGGGAAGATGAGCAGTTCTTC. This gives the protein CASSQAGREDEQFF.

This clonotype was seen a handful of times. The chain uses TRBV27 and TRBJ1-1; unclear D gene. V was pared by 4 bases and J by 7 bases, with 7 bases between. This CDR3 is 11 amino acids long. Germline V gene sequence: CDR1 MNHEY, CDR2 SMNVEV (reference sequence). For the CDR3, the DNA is TGTGCCAGCAGTTCGGCCCTTGAAGCTTTCTTT. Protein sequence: CASSSALEAFF.

CDR3: CSVKGVGGFNEKLFF. CDR3 nucleotides: TGCAGCGTCAAGGGGGTAGGGGGTTTTAATGAAAAACTGTTTTTT. This chain connects TRBV29-1 to TRBJ1-4, with D possibly being TRBD1 (6 bases). With 6 bases removed from V and 4 bases from J, the gap between germline ends came to 18 bases. The CDR3 runs 15 residues. CDR1 is SQVTM, CDR2 ANQGSEA, per germline.

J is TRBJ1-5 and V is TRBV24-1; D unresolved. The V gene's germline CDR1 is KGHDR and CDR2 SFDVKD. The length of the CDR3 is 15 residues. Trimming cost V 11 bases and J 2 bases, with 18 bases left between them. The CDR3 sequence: CASVQSPRGNQPQHF. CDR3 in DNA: TGTGCCAGCGTACAGTCACCTAGAGGCAATCAGCCCCAGCATTTT.

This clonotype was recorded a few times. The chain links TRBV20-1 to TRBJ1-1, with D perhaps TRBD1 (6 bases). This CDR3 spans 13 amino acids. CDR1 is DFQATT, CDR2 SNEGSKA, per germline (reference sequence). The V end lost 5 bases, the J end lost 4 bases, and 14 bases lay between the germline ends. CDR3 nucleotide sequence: TGCAGTGCTCCGACAGGAGCTAGCACTGAAGCTTTCTTT. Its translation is CSAPTGASTEAFF.

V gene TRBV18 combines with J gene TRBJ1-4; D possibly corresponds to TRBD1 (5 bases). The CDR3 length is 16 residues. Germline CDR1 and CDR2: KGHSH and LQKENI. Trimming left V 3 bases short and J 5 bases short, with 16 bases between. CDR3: CASSPNYGTGNEKLFF. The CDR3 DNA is TGTGCCAGCTCACCCAACTATGGGACGGGGAATGAAAAACTGTTTTTT.

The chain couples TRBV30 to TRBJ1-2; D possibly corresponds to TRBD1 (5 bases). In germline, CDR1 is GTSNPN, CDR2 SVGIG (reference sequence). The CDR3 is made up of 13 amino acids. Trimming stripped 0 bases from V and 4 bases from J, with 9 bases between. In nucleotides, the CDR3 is TGTGCCTGGAGTGTATCGGGGGTCTATGGCTACACCTTC. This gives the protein CAWSVSGVYGYTF. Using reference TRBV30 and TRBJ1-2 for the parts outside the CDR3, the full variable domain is SQTIHQWPATLVQPVGSPLSLECTVEGTSNPNLYWYRQAAGRGLQLLFYSVGIGQISSEVPQNLSASRPQDRQFILSSKKLLLSDSGFYLCAWSVSGVYGYTFGSGTRLTVV.

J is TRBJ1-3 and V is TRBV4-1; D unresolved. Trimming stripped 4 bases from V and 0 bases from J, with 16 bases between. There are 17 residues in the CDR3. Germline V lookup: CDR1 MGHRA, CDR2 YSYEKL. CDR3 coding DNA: TGCGCCAGCAGCCTCGGACTGGCCCGAACCTCTGGAAACACCATATATTTT. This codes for CASSLGLARTSGNTIYF.

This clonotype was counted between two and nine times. The CDR3 here is CASSTRVRDPEAFF. In nucleotides, the CDR3 is TGTGCCAGCAGCACCAGAGTCAGGGATCCTGAAGCTTTCTTT. V and J are TRBV5-8 and TRBJ1-1; perhaps TRBD1 as D (5 bases). V gave up 4 bases and J gave up 6 bases, with 16 bases separating them. CDR3 size: 14 residues. CDR1 is SGHTS, CDR2 YDEGEE, per germline.

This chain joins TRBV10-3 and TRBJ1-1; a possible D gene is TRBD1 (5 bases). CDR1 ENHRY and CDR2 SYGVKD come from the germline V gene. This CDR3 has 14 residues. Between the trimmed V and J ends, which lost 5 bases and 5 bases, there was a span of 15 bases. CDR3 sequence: CAISSRGVETEAFF. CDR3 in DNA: TGTGCCATCAGTTCCCGGGGGGTAGAAACTGAAGCTTTCTTT.

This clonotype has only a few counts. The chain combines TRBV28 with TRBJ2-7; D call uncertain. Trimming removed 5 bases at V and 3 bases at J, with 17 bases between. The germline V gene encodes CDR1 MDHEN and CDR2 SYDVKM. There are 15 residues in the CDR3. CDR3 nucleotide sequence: TGTGCCAGCAGTCCCTTTGACGGAGCCTACTACGAGCAGTACTTC. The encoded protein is CASSPFDGAYYEQYF.

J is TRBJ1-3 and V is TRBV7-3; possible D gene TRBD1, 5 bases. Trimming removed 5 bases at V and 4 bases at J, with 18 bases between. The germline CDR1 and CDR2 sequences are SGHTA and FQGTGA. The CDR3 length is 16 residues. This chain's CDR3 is CASSPQRGARGNTIYF. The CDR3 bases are TGTGCCAGCAGCCCCCAGAGGGGTGCCCGGGGAAACACCATATATTTT.

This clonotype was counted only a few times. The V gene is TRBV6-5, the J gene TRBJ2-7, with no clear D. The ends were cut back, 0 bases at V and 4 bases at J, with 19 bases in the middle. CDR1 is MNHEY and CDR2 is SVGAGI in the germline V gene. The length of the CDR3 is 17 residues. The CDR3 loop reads CASSYSLGGAPLYEQYF. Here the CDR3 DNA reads TGTGCCAGCAGTTACTCTCTCGGCGGTGCCCCTTTATACGAGCAGTACTTC.

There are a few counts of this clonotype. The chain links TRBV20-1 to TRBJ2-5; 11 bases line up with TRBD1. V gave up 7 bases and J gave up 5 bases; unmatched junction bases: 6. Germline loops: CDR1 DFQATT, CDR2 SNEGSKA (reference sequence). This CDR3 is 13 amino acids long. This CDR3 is CSVSGQGGETQYF. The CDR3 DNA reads TGCAGTGTATCGGGACAGGGGGGTGAGACCCAGTACTTC.

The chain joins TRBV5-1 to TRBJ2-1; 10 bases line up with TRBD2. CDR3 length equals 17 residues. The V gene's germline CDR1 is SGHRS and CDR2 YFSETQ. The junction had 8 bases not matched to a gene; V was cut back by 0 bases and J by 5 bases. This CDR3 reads CASSLATTSGSHNEQFF. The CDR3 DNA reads TGCGCCAGCAGCTTGGCTACGACTAGCGGGTCGCACAATGAGCAGTTCTTC.

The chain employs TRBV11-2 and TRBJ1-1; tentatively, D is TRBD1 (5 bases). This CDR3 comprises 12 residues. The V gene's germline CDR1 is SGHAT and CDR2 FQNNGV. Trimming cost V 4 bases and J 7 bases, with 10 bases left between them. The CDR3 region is CASSSTAFEAFF. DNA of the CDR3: TGTGCCAGCAGCTCGACAGCCTTTGAAGCTTTCTTT.